This T cell receptor beta chain stems from a study of blood T cell repertoires in COVID-19. The repertoire was sequenced with immunoSEQ multiplex PCR; TCRdb's copy has only in-frame clones and lacks some. The table records around 60,000 clones, about 74% of them present only once. This clone was detected only a few times. The CDR3 contains 17 residues. Germline V gives CDR1 SGHNT, CDR2 YYREEE (reference sequence). V was trimmed by 4 bases and J by 3 bases, leaving 19 bases between them. The sample was peripheral blood. The rearrangement uses TRBV5-4 and TRBJ2-2; possibly TRBD1 for D (6 bases). This clonotype originated in a woman of 80 years or more with acute or convalescent COVID-19. The CDR3 region has the DNA TGTGCCAGCAGCCTAAACGGACAGATCGGAGACACCGGGGAGCTGTTTTTT. Its translation is CASSLNGQIGDTGELFF.